The 23 T cell receptor beta chains below were found in one sample sequenced in a study of identical twins. TCRdb reanalysed the 5' RACE reads using MiXCR and keeps one entry per CDR3 protein. Of hundreds of thousands of distinct CDR3 sequences in the sample, roughly 18% were seen once. The sample also formed part of further work on T cells expressing NK-cell markers.

What was sequenced was PBMCs. These receptors came from a young woman in good health.

The chain links TRBV5-1 to TRBJ2-1; D remains ambiguous. The germline CDR1 and CDR2 sequences are SGHRS and YFSETQ. The CDR3 has 12 amino acids. Between the trimmed V and J ends, which lost 2 bases and 7 bases, there was a span of 7 bases. As DNA, the CDR3 is TGCGCCAGCAGCTTACAGTGGAATGAGCAGTTCTTC. Its translation: CASSLQWNEQFF.

This clonotype was picked up a small number of times. The rearrangement links TRBV4-3 to TRBJ2-3; D is unclear. Germline V gives CDR1 LGHNA, CDR2 YSLEER. Between the trimmed V and J ends, which lost 1 base and 1 base, there was a span of 9 bases. This CDR3 region has 15 residues. DNA of the CDR3: TGCGCCAGCAGCCAAGCCATCTCCGGCACAGATACGCAGTATTTT. Encoded protein: CASSQAISGTDTQYF.

In DNA form, the CDR3 reads TGTGCCAGCAGCTTAGCGCTGGCGGGTCGTTCAGATACGCAGTATTTT. Its translation is CASSLALAGRSDTQYF. The chain has TRBV7-2 and TRBJ2-3; D is possibly TRBD2 (5 bases). The CDR3 totals 16 residues. The V and J ends lost 0 bases and 4 bases respectively, with 14 bases between them. Per germline, CDR1 SGHTA and CDR2 FQGNSA.

This clonotype was seen only a few times. The chain combines TRBV28 with TRBJ2-5; D is possibly TRBD2 (7 bases). The V gene's germline CDR1 is MDHEN and CDR2 SYDVKM. The CDR3 sequence is 14 residues long. The V end lost 3 bases, the J end lost 4 bases, and 12 bases lay between the germline ends. The CDR3 loop reads CASSLGGRVETQYF. DNA for the CDR3: TGTGCCAGCAGTTTGGGGGGGCGCGTAGAGACCCAGTACTTC.

CDR3 sequence (DNA): TGTGCCAGCAGCCACGTCTTCAGATACGAGCAGTACTTC. Translation: CASSHVFRYEQYF. This chain connects TRBV7-2 to TRBJ2-7; D is uncertain. The CDR3 is 13 residues long. The germline V and J ends were trimmed by 5 bases and 4 bases, with 12 bases remaining between them. Germline CDR1 is SGHTA and CDR2 is FQGNSA. The full variable domain, its missing parts supplied by reference TRBV7-2 and TRBJ2-7, is GAGVSQSPSNKVTEKGKDVELRCDPISGHTALYWYRQSLGQGLEFLIYFQGNSAPDKSGLPSDRFSAERTGGSVSTLTIQRTQQEDSAVYLCASSHVFRYEQYFGPGTRLTVT.

This rearrangement joins TRBV20-1 to TRBJ2-5; D gene unclear. Germline values: CDR1 DFQATT, CDR2 SNEGSKA (reference sequence). Trimming took 4 bases from V and 1 from J, leaving 10 bases between them. This CDR3 has 13 amino acids. DNA for the CDR3: TGCAGTGCTATACTTCCGATCCAAGAGACCCAGTACTTC. Amino acid sequence: CSAILPIQETQYF.

This clonotype has only a few counts. The chain carries TRBV7-2 and TRBJ2-4; D is uncertain. Trimming left V 5 bases short and J 3 bases short, with 14 bases between. The CDR3 sequence is 15 residues long. CDR1 is SGHTA and CDR2 is FQGNSA in the germline V gene. The CDR3 DNA reads as TGTGCCAGCAGCCCTTACGTGACTGACAAAAACATTCAGTACTTC. Residues: CASSPYVTDKNIQYF. Drawing the rest from reference TRBV7-2 and TRBJ2-4, the complete variable domain is GAGVSQSPSNKVTEKGKDVELRCDPISGHTALYWYRQSLGQGLEFLIYFQGNSAPDKSGLPSDRFSAERTGGSVSTLTIQRTQQEDSAVYLCASSPYVTDKNIQYFGAGTRLSVL.

This clonotype turned up a few times. The chain uses TRBV12-5 and TRBJ2-7; D is undetermined. V was pared by 1 base and J by 2 bases, with 6 bases between. Germline values: CDR1 LGHNT, CDR2 FRNRAP. There are 13 residues in the CDR3. CDR3 in amino acids: CASGLGPAYEQYF. The CDR3 DNA reads as TGTGCTAGTGGTTTGGGGCCTGCCTACGAGCAGTACTTC.

The chain couples TRBV9 to TRBJ2-5, with TRBD2 matching over 9 bases. With V trimmed by 7 bases and J by 4 bases, 2 bases remained unmatched. The CDR3 is 12 amino acids. The germline CDR1 and CDR2 sequences are SGDLS and YYNGEE. For the CDR3, the DNA is TGTGCCAGCCCGACTAGCGGAGAGACCCAGTACTTC. As protein: CASPTSGETQYF.

The chain is built from TRBV20-1 and TRBJ2-3, with TRBD1 matching over 8 bases. Germline loops: CDR1 DFQATT, CDR2 SNEGSKA (reference sequence). CDR3 length: 11 residues. CDR3 loop: CSTGGLDTQYF. The CDR3 nucleotides read TGCAGCACAGGGGGGCTAGATACGCAGTATTTT.

V and J are TRBV3-1 and TRBJ2-7; tentatively, D is TRBD1 (6 bases). Germline assignment: CDR1 LGHDT and CDR2 YNNKEL (reference sequence). There are 16 residues in the CDR3. V lost 0 bases and J lost 0, with 12 bases in between. The CDR3: CASSQERGRNSYEQYF. For the CDR3, the DNA is TGTGCCAGCAGCCAAGAGAGGGGGAGAAACTCCTACGAGCAGTACTTC.

This clonotype has a handful of counts. The chain links TRBV6-1 to TRBJ1-5; no firm D call. With 4 bases removed from V and 9 bases from J, the gap between germline ends came to 19 bases. The CDR3 loop spans 15 amino acids. Germline values: CDR1 MNHNS, CDR2 SASEGT. CDR3 protein: CASSGSVAFGRPQHF. The CDR3 nucleotides read TGTGCCAGCAGTGGTTCCGTCGCGTTTGGGCGGCCCCAGCATTTT.

The CDR3 coding sequence is TGTGCCAGCAGTTCGAGGGACAGCGCAACGCCCCCCTACGAGCAGTACTTC. It is translated as CASSSRDSATPPYEQYF. The chain recombines TRBV25-1 with TRBJ2-7; 7 positions agree with TRBD1. The ends lost 5 bases at V and 2 bases at J; junction bases unmatched: 15. CDR3 size: 17 residues. Germline values: CDR1 MGHDK, CDR2 SYGVNS.

This chain links TRBV14 with TRBJ2-1; 7 bases map to TRBD2. With V trimmed by 0 bases and J by 5 bases, 4 bases remained unmatched. CDR3 size: 15 residues. Germline V gives CDR1 SGHDN, CDR2 FVKESK. CDR3 region: CASSQDMAGDNEQFF. The CDR3, as DNA: TGTGCCAGCAGCCAAGACATGGCGGGAGACAATGAGCAGTTCTTC.

This clonotype was seen once. The genes are TRBV6-1 and TRBJ1-2; 7 bases match TRBD1. This CDR3 is built from 16 residues. The V gene's germline CDR1 is MNHNS and CDR2 SASEGT. Losses at the gene ends were 6 bases for V and 4 bases for J; bases not matched to a gene: 14. In DNA form, the CDR3 reads TGTGCCAGCAGACCGACAGGGATCGGAGTCAGCTATGGCTACACCTTC. It yields the protein CASRPTGIGVSYGYTF.

The V call is TRBV12-3 or TRBV12-4, the J call TRBJ2-2; 9 positions agree with TRBD2. This CDR3 spans 16 amino acids. V lost 4 bases and J lost 3; bases outside the gene matches: 6. In nucleotides, the CDR3 is TGTGCCAGCAGTTCCCCCGCTAGCGGGGACACCGGGGAGCTGTTTTTT. Translating gives CASSSPASGDTGELFF.

This chain connects TRBV20-1 to TRBJ1-5, with D perhaps TRBD1 (5 bases). With 2 bases removed from V and 5 bases from J, the gap between germline ends came to 10 bases. The CDR3 is 13 amino acids. CDR1 is DFQATT and CDR2 is SNEGSKA in the germline V gene (reference sequence). The CDR3 coding sequence is TGCAGTGCTAGATCGTCGGGGGATCAGCCCCAGCATTTT. Encoded protein: CSARSSGDQPQHF.

This clonotype occurred a few times. The gene calls are TRBV5-1 and TRBJ1-5, with TRBD1 as a possible D gene (5 bases). Trimming stripped 3 bases from V and 6 bases from J, with 16 bases between. Looked up from germline, CDR1 is SGHRS and CDR2 is YFSETQ. This CDR3 has 15 amino acids. This CDR3 is CASSSGTGAFQPQHF. The DNA for the CDR3 is TGCGCCAGCAGCTCCGGGACTGGGGCCTTTCAGCCCCAGCATTTT.

The chain uses TRBV12-3 or TRBV12-4 and TRBJ1-2; weak D call: TRBD1 (5 bases). V was shortened by 0 bases and J by 10 bases, with 15 bases between the two germline ends. The CDR3 covers 14 residues. The CDR3 DNA sequence: TGTGCCAGCAGTTTAGCCGGCTGGGGCGACCTCTACACCTTC. It specifies CASSLAGWGDLYTF.

This clonotype was counted only a few times. The chain employs TRBV25-1 and TRBJ2-7; 7 positions match TRBD1. The CDR3 is made up of 11 amino acids. CDR1 and CDR2 from the germline V gene are MGHDK and SYGVNS. V gave up 3 bases and J gave up 7 bases; unmatched junction bases: 0. CDR3: CASSETGEQYF. The CDR3 DNA is TGTGCCAGCAGTGAGACAGGGGAGCAGTACTTC.

The V call is TRBV4-1, the J call TRBJ1-3, with no clear D. The CDR3 sequence is 15 residues long. V was clipped by 0 bases and J by 1 base, with 7 bases between them. Per the germline V gene, CDR1 is MGHRA and CDR2 is YSYEKL. In DNA, the CDR3 is TGCGCCAGCAGCCAAGAAAGCGGTTCTGGAAACACCATATATTTT. Its translation: CASSQESGSGNTIYF.

V usage is TRBV12-3 or TRBV12-4 and J usage is TRBJ2-4, with D perhaps matching TRBD1 (5 bases). The ends were cut back, 6 bases at V and 6 bases at J, with 12 bases in the middle. The CDR3 runs to 13 residues. The CDR3 sequence is CASRRQTLNIQYF. As DNA, the CDR3 is TGTGCCAGCAGACGACAGACTTTAAACATTCAGTACTTC.

This clonotype was counted only a few times. The chain links TRBV10-3 to TRBJ2-5, with a weak D call TRBD2 (6 bases). Trimming took 10 bases from V and 4 from J, leaving 19 bases between them. The CDR3 is made up of 14 amino acids. Germline-derived CDR1 and CDR2 are ENHRY and SYGVKD. The CDR3 region has the DNA TGTGCCACCACATACAAGGGAGGAGGAGAGACCCAGTACTTC. Encoded protein: CATTYKGGGETQYF.